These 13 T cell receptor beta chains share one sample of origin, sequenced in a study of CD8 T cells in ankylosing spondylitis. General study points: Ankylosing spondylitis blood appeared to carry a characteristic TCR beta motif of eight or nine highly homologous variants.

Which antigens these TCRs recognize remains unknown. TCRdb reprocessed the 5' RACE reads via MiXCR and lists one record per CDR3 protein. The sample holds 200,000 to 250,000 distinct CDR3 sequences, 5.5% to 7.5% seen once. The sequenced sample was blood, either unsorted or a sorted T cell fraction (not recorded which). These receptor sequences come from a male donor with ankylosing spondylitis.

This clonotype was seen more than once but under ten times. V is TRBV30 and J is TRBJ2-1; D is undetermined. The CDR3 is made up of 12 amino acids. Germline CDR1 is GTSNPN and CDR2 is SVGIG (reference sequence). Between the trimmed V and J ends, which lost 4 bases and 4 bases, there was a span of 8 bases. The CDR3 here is CAWNGRYNEQFF. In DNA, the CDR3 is TGTGCCTGGAATGGTAGATACAATGAGCAGTTCTTC.

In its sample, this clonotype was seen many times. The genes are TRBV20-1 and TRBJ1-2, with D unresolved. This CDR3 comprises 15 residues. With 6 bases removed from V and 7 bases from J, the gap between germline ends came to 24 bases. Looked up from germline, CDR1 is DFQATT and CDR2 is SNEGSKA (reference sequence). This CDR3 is CSAPRSHGEASGYTF. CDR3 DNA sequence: TGCAGTGCCCCACGATCTCACGGAGAAGCGAGTGGCTACACCTTC.

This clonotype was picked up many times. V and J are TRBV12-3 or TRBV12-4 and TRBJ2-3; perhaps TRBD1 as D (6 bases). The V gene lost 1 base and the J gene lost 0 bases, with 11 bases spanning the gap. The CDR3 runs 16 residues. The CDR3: CASSLGAGASTDTQYF. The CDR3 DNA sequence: TGTGCCAGCAGTTTAGGTGCAGGGGCTAGCACAGATACGCAGTATTTT.

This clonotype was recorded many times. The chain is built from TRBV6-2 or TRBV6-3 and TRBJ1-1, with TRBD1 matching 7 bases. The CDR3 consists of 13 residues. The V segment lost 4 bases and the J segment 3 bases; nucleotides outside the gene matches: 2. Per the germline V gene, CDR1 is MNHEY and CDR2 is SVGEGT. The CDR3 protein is CASSSDRDTEAFF. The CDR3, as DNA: TGTGCCAGCAGTTCCGACAGGGACACTGAAGCTTTCTTT.

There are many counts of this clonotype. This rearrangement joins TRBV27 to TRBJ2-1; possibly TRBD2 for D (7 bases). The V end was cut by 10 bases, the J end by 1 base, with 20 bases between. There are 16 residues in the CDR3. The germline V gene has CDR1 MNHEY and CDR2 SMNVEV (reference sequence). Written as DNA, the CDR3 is TGTGCCACCATCGGGGGCGGGAGTTCGTCCTACAATGAGCAGTTCTTC. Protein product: CATIGGGSSSYNEQFF.

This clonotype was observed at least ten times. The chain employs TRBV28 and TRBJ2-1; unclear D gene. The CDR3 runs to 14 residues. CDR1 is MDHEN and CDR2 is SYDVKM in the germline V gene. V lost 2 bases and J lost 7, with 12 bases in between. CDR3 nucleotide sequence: TGTGCCAGCAGTTTAGTCCTCATGGGGAATGAGCAGTTCTTC. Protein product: CASSLVLMGNEQFF.

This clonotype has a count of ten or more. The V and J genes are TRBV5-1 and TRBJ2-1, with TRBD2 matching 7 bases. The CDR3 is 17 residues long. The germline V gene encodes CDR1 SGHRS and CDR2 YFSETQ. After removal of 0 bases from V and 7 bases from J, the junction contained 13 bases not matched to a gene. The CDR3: CASSLDFLGGEENEQFF. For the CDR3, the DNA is TGCGCCAGCAGCTTGGATTTTTTGGGAGGGGAGGAAAATGAGCAGTTCTTC. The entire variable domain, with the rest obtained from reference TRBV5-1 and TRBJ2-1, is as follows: KAGVTQTPRYLIKTRGQQVTLSCSPISGHRSVSWYQQTPGQGLQFLFEYFSETQRNKGNFPGRFSGRQFSNSRSEMNVSTLELGDSALYLCASSLDFLGGEENEQFFGPGTRLTVL.

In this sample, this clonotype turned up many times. CDR3 residues: CASRPNFGNEQYF. For the CDR3, the DNA is TGTGCCAGCAGGCCCAACTTCGGGAACGAGCAGTACTTC. This chain links TRBV14 with TRBJ2-7; maybe TRBD2 (5 bases). The germline V gene encodes CDR1 SGHDN and CDR2 FVKESK. CDR3 length: 13 residues. V lost 6 bases and J 5 bases, leaving 14 bases between the germline ends.

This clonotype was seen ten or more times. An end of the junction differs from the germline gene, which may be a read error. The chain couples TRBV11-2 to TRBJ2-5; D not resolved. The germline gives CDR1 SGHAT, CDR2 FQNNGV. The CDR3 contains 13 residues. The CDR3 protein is CASTLGASGTQYF. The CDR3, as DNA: TGTGCCAGCACCTTAGGAGCGTCAGGGACCCAGTACTTC.

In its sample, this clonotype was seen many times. In DNA, the CDR3 is TGTGCCAGCAGCTTAGCCAGGGGCGGAAAAAACATTCAGTACTTC. Translation gives CASSLARGGKNIQYF. J is TRBJ2-4 and V is TRBV11-2; perhaps TRBD1 as D (6 bases). Germline values: CDR1 SGHAT, CDR2 FQNNGV. The ends were cut back, 1 base at V and 4 bases at J, with 11 bases in the middle. The CDR3 runs 15 residues.

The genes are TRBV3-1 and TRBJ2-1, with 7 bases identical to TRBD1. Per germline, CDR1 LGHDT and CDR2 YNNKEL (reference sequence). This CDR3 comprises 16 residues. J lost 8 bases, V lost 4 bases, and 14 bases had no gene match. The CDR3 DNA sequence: TGTGCCAGCAGCCGCTTCTTCCAGGGGGTAAACGATGAGCAGTTCTTC. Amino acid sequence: CASSRFFQGVNDEQFF.

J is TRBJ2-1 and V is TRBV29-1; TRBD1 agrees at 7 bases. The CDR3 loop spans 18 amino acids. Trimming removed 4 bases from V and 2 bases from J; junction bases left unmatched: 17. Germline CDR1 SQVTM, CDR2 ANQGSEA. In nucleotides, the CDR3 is TGCAGCGTTGTGGCTCCGGTCGGGACAGCTCTCACCTACAATGAGCAGTTCTTC. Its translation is CSVVAPVGTALTYNEQFF.

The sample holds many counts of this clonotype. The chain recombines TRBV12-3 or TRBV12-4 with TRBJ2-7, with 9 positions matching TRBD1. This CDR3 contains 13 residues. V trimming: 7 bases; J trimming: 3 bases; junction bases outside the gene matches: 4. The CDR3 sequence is CASTDRGVYEQYF. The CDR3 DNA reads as TGTGCCAGCACCGACAGGGGGGTCTACGAGCAGTACTTC.